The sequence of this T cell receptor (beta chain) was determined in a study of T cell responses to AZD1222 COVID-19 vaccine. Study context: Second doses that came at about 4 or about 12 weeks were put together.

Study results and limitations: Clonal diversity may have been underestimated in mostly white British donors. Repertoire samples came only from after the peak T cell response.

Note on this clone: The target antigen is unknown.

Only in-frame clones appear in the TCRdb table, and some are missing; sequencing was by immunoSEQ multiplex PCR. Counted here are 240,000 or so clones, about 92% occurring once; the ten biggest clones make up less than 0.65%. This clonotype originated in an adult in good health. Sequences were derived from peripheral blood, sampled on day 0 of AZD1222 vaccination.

The CDR3: CASSPLQGADSPLHF. The CDR3 DNA is TGCGCCAGCAGCCCTCTACAGGGGGCCGATTCACCCCTCCACTTT. The rearrangement links TRBV4-3 to TRBJ1-6; 9 bases match TRBD1. After removal of 4 bases from V and 8 bases from J, the junction contained 6 bases not matched to a gene. Germline V gives CDR1 LGHNA, CDR2 YSLEER. This CDR3 is 15 amino acids long.